These 14 T cell receptor beta chains share one sample of origin, sequenced in a study of shared clonotypes between healthy human individuals. Naive CD8 cells were CD45RO-negative, positively selected for CCR7, excluding terminally differentiated effector memory CD45RA+ cells. Data came from immunoSEQ multiplex PCR; TCRdb stores just in-frame clones and leaves some out. Of about 2.1 million clones in the sample, 93% are singletons; the top ten hold around 1.7%. The sequencing input was naive CD8+ T cells from PBMCs. Receptors were obtained from a man between 18 and 29 years old in good health. Some clones in this sample may be carry-over from other donors' samples.

As to this clone: The same CDR3 also results from other DNA sequences found in this sample. The genes are TRBV5-1 and TRBJ1-1; tentatively, D is TRBD1 (5 bases). The CDR3 is 13 amino acids. With 4 bases removed from V and 0 bases from J, the gap between germline ends came to 7 bases. Germline CDR1 and CDR2: SGHRS and YFSETQ. Here the CDR3 reads CASSGGVNTEAFF. Written as DNA, the CDR3 is TGCGCCAGCAGCGGGGGTGTGAACACTGAAGCTTTCTTT.

CDR3 nucleotides: TGTGCCAGCAGTGAAGCAAGAGTCACCTACGAGCAGTACTTC. Its protein product is CASSEARVTYEQYF. The chain combines TRBV2 with TRBJ2-7; D is ambiguous. The V end lost 0 bases, the J end lost 2 bases, and 8 bases lay between the germline ends. This CDR3 comprises 14 residues. Germline-derived CDR1 and CDR2 are SNHLY and FYNNEI.

This chain links TRBV27 with TRBJ2-5; D uncertain. The CDR3 loop spans 13 amino acids. The germline V gene has CDR1 MNHEY and CDR2 SMNVEV (reference sequence). V lost 5 bases to trimming and J lost 5 bases, with 12 bases between them. DNA of the CDR3: TGTGCCAGCAGTGGGATCGGGCTGGAGACCCAGTACTTC. As protein: CASSGIGLETQYF.

For this clone: The sample holds other DNA sequences that translate to the same CDR3. The rearrangement joins TRBV6-5 to TRBJ2-7; tentatively, D is TRBD1 (6 bases). The CDR3 loop spans 16 amino acids. The germline V and J ends were trimmed by 0 bases and 0 bases, with 12 bases remaining between them. The germline V gene has CDR1 MNHEY and CDR2 SVGAGI. This CDR3 reads CASSYSSGESSYEQYF. Written as DNA, the CDR3 is TGTGCCAGCAGTTACTCGTCAGGGGAGAGCTCCTACGAGCAGTACTTC.

The chain couples TRBV6-5 to TRBJ2-1, with D perhaps matching TRBD2 (5 bases). The germline V and J ends were trimmed by 6 bases and 6 bases, with 12 bases remaining between them. The CDR3 runs to 13 residues. Germline V gives CDR1 MNHEY, CDR2 SVGAGI. This CDR3 reads CASSPTSGNEQFF. The CDR3 DNA reads as TGTGCCAGCAGCCCCACCAGCGGCAATGAGCAGTTCTTC.

With respect to this clone: The junction and the germline gene differ at one end; a read error may be behind it. V usage is TRBV13 and J usage is TRBJ2-7, with 9 bases that match TRBD1. The CDR3 contains 13 residues. Germline CDR1 reads PRHDT; CDR2 reads FYEKMQ (reference sequence). CDR3 nucleotide sequence: TGTGCCAGCAGCTTAGGATCGGGACAGGGAGTAGACTTC. Translating it yields CASSLGSGQGVDF.

The chain links TRBV28 to TRBJ1-1; 8 bases line up with TRBD1. Germline V gives CDR1 MDHEN, CDR2 SYDVKM. V was clipped by 4 bases and J by 5 bases; unmatched bases: 6. The CDR3 consists of 14 residues. CDR3 coding DNA: TGTGCCAGCAGTTCAAGGACAGGGTGGACTGAAGCTTTCTTT. Residues: CASSSRTGWTEAFF. Combining the CDR3 with reference TRBV28 and TRBJ1-1 gives the whole variable domain DVKVTQSSRYLVKRTGEKVFLECVQDMDHENMFWYRQDPGLGLRLIYFSYDVKMKEKGDIPEGYSVSREKKERFSLILESASTNQTSMYLCASSSRTGWTEAFFGQGTRLTVV.

The CDR3 here is CASSLVGVEQYF. In DNA, the CDR3 is TGCGCCAGCAGCTTGGTAGGGGTCGAGCAGTACTTC. The chain recombines TRBV5-1 with TRBJ2-7; D may be TRBD1 (5 bases). Deletions cut 0 bases from V and 6 bases from J, with 7 bases between. CDR1 is SGHRS and CDR2 is YFSETQ in the germline V gene. The CDR3 is made up of 12 amino acids.

This chain connects TRBV10-3 to TRBJ2-1, with D possibly TRBD2 on 6 matching bases. This CDR3 is built from 14 residues. In germline, CDR1 is ENHRY, CDR2 SYGVKD. V lost 8 bases, J lost 2 bases, and 13 bases lay in between. CDR3 coding DNA: TGTGCCATCGGACCGGGAGCTGCCTACAATGAGCAGTTCTTC. It encodes CAIGPGAAYNEQFF.

The chain combines TRBV27 with TRBJ2-7, with D perhaps being TRBD1 or TRBD2 (5 bases each). Trimming stripped 6 bases from V and 2 bases from J, with 14 bases between. CDR1 and CDR2 (germline): MNHEY, SMNVEV (reference sequence). The length of the CDR3 is 14 residues. For the CDR3, the DNA is TGTGCCAGCAGATCCGGGACCCGGGCCTACGAGCAGTACTTC. It translates to CASRSGTRAYEQYF.

This clone was seen only once. V is TRBV27 and J is TRBJ1-4; D gene uncertain. The CDR3 has 13 residues. The germline V gene has CDR1 MNHEY and CDR2 SMNVEV (reference sequence). V lost 4 bases and J lost 4, with 7 bases in between. The CDR3 region has the DNA TGTGCCAGCAGTTCCCTCCTTAATGAAAAACTGTTTTTT. Encoded protein: CASSSLLNEKLFF.

The rearrangement joins TRBV21-1 to TRBJ1-1. TRBV21-1 is a pseudogene segment. This CDR3 spans 17 amino acids. Written as DNA, the CDR3 is TGTGCCAGCAGGCTAGGGGGGGTGGTGGTGGTTCACGCTGAAGCTTTCTTT. Residues: CASRLGGVVVVHAEAFF.

The V and J genes are TRBV6-5 and TRBJ2-1; D tentatively reads TRBD1 or TRBD2 (5 bases each). Germline V lookup: CDR1 MNHEY, CDR2 SVGAGI. The CDR3 totals 14 residues. V lost 5 bases, J lost 8 bases, and 16 bases lay in between. This CDR3 is CASSPTGTDDEQFF. The CDR3 coding sequence is TGTGCCAGCAGTCCGACCGGGACCGACGATGAGCAGTTCTTC.

The rearrangement links TRBV27 to TRBJ2-7, with TRBD2 matching 13 bases. The germline gives CDR1 MNHEY, CDR2 SMNVEV (reference sequence). The junction had 7 bases not matched to a gene; V was cut back by 5 bases and J by 6 bases. The CDR3 extends over 15 amino acids. CDR3 amino acids: CASSRLAGGRGEQYF. In DNA form, the CDR3 reads TGTGCCAGCAGTCGACTAGCGGGAGGCCGGGGCGAGCAGTACTTC.